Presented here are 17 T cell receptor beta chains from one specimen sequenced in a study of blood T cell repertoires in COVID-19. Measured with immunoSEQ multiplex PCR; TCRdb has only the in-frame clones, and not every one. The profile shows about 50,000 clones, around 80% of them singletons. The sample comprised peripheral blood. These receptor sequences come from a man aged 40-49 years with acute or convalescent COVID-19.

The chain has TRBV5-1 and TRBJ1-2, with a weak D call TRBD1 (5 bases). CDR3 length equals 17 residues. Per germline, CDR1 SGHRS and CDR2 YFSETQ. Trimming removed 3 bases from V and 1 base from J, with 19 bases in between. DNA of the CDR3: TGCGCCAGCAGCTGGCTAAACACGGGGGATTATAACTATGGCTACACCTTC. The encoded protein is CASSWLNTGDYNYGYTF.

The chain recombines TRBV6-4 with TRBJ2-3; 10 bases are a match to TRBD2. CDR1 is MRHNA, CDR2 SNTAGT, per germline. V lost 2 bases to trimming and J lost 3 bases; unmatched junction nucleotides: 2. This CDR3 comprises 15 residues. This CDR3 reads CASSDIAGGTDTQYF. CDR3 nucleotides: TGTGCCAGCAGTGACATAGCGGGAGGTACAGATACGCAGTATTTT.

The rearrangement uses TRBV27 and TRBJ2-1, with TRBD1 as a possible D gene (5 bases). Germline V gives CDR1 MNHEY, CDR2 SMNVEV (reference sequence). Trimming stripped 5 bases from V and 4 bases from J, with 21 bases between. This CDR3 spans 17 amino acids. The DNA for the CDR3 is TGTGCCAGCAGTCCCTCCAGGGCCCGACCCCGATACAATGAGCAGTTCTTC. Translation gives CASSPSRARPRYNEQFF.

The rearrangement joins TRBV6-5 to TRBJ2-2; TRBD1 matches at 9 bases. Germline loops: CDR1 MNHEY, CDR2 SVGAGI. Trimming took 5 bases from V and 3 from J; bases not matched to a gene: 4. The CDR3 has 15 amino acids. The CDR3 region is CASSPGDRDTGELFF. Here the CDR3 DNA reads TGTGCCAGCAGTCCAGGGGACAGGGACACCGGGGAGCTGTTTTTT.

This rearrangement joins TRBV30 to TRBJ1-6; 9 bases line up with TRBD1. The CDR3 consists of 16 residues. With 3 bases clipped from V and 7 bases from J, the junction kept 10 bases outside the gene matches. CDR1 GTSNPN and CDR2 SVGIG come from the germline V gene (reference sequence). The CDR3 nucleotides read TGTGCCTGGAGGGGGAATACAGGGGGCGCGAATTCACCCCTCCACTTT. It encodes CAWRGNTGGANSPLHF.

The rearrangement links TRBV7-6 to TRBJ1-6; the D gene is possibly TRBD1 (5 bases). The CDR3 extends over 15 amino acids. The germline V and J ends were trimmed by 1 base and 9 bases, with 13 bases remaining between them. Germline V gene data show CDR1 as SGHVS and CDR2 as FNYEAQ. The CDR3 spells CASSLGRGSGSPLHF. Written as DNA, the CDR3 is TGTGCCAGCAGCTTAGGACGGGGGAGTGGTTCACCCCTCCACTTT.

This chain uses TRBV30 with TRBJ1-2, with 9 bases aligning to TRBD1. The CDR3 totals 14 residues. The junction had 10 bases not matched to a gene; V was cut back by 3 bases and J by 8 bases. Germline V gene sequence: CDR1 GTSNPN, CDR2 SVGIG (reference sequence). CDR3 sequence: CAWRGTGNMRGYTF. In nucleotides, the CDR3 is TGTGCCTGGAGAGGGACAGGGAATATGAGAGGCTACACCTTC. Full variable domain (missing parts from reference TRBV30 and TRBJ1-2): SQTIHQWPATLVQPVGSPLSLECTVEGTSNPNLYWYRQAAGRGLQLLFYSVGIGQISSEVPQNLSASRPQDRQFILSSKKLLLSDSGFYLCAWRGTGNMRGYTFGSGTRLTVV.

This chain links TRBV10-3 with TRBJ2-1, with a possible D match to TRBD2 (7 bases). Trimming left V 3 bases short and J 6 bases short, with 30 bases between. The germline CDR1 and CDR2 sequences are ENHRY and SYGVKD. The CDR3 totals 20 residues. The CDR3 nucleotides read TGTGCCATCAGTGACCCAACTTTGGGGGCTAGCGGCCGTACTAGCAATGAGCAGTTCTTC. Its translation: CAISDPTLGASGRTSNEQFF.

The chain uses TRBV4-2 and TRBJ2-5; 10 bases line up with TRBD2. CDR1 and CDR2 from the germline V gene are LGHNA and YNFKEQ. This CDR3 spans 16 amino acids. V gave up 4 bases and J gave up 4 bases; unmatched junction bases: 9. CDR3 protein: CASSLTPAGGPETQYF. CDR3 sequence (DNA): TGTGCCAGCAGCCTAACGCCAGCGGGGGGGCCAGAGACCCAGTACTTC.

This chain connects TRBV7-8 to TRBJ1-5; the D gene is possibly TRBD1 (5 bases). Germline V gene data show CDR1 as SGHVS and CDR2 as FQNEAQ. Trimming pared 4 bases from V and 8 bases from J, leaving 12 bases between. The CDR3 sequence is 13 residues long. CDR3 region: CASSSGFLKPQHF. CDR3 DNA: TGTGCCAGCAGCTCAGGGTTTCTGAAGCCCCAGCATTTT.

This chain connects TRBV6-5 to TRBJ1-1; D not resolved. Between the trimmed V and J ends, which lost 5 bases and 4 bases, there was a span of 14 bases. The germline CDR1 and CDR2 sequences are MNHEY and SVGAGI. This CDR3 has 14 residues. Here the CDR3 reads CASSLGSWSTEAFF. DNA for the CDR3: TGTGCCAGCAGTCTGGGTTCCTGGAGCACTGAAGCTTTCTTT.

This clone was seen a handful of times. CDR3 sequence (DNA): TGTGCCAGCAGTAGAGGGACAGGGACCAATCAGCCCCAGCATTTT. Translating it yields CASSRGTGTNQPQHF. This chain joins TRBV27 and TRBJ1-5, with TRBD1 matching 9 bases. The CDR3 spans 15 residues. Germline lookup yields CDR1 MNHEY and CDR2 SMNVEV (reference sequence). V was pared by 5 bases and J by 3 bases, with 5 bases of the junction left unmatched.

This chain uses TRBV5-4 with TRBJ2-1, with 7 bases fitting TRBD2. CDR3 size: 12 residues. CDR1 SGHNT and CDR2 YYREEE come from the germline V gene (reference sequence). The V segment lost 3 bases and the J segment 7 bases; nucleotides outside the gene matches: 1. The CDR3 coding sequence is TGTGCCAGCAGCTCTAGCGGAAATGAGCAGTTCTTC. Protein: CASSSSGNEQFF.

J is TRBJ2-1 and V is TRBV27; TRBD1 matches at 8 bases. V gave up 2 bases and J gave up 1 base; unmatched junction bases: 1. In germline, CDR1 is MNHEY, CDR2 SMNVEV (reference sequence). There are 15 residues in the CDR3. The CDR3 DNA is TGTGCCAGCAGTTTAGGACAGGGATCCTACAATGAGCAGTTCTTC. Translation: CASSLGQGSYNEQFF.

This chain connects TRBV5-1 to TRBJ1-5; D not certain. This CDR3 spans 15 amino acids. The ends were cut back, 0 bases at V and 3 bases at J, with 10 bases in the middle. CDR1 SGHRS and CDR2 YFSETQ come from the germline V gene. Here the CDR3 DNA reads TGCGCCAGCAGCTTGGTTCCAGGATCCAATCAGCCCCAGCATTTT. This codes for CASSLVPGSNQPQHF.

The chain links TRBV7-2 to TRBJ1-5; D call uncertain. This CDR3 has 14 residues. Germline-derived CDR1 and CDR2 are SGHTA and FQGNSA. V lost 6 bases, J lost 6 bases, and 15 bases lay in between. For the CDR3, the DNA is TGTGCCAGCAGTGGGCCAGGAGGTGGTCAGCCCCAGCATTTT. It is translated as CASSGPGGGQPQHF.

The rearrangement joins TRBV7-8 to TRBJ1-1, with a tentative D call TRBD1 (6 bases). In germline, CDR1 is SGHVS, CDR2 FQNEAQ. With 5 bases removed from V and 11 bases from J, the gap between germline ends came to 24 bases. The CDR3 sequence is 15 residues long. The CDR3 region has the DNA TGTGCCAGCAGCCGAGGACAGAGTGAGGTCATGGCGGCTTTCTTT. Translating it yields CASSRGQSEVMAAFF.